The 23 T cell receptor beta chains below come from one sample, sequenced in a study of tumor and adjacent non-tumor tissue in lung cancer. RNA was extracted from bulk tissue without any cell sorting. Three rounds of nested PCR, following a modified ARM-PCR protocol, produced the TCRbeta library. TCRdb itself ran the multiplex PCR reads through MiXCR, one entry per CDR3 protein. Of approximately 90,000 distinct CDR3 sequences listed, 61% were seen once; the top ten hold 15%. The sample consisted of lung tumor tissue. These receptors all stem from a man between 65 and 79 years old with non-small cell lung cancer.

The rearrangement joins TRBV29-1 to TRBJ2-1; D might be TRBD1 (5 bases). Trimming cost V 5 bases and J 0 bases, with 8 bases left between them. The CDR3 spans 13 residues. Per germline, CDR1 SQVTM and CDR2 ANQGSEA. The DNA of the CDR3 is TGCAGCGTTACCGACAGCTCCTACAATGAGCAGTTCTTC. Translated, it gives CSVTDSSYNEQFF.

This clonotype was seen ten or more times. J is TRBJ2-1 and V is TRBV6-1; the match to TRBD1 covers 12 bases. CDR3 length: 16 amino acids. V was clipped by 6 bases and J by 2 bases; unmatched bases: 5. CDR1 is MNHNS and CDR2 is SASEGT in the germline V gene. The CDR3 DNA is TGTGCCAGCAGGACACGGGACAGGGGGCCCTACAATGAGCAGTTCTTC. It encodes CASRTRDRGPYNEQFF.

The chain has TRBV11-2 and TRBJ2-5, with D unresolved. In germline, CDR1 is SGHAT, CDR2 FQNNGV. The CDR3 has 15 amino acids. CDR3 nucleotides: TGTCTCAGCAGCCTCGGCCCCTCGACTGTCCAGACCCAGTACTTC. This codes for CLSSLGPSTVQTQYF.

This clonotype was counted many times. The chain is built from TRBV10-2 and TRBJ2-7; D possibly corresponds to TRBD1 (5 bases). Germline loops: CDR1 WSHSY, CDR2 SAAADI. Between the trimmed V and J ends, which lost 0 bases and 0 bases, there was a span of 6 bases. The CDR3 totals 14 residues. CDR3 residues: CASSESGLSYEQYF. The CDR3 DNA is TGCGCCAGCAGTGAGTCGGGGCTCTCCTACGAGCAGTACTTC.

With respect to this clonotype: At one end, the junction sequence differs from germline, possibly due to a read error. In DNA, the CDR3 is TGCAGCGTTGATGTGGAGAACACCGGGGAACTGGTTTTT. Encoded protein: CSVDVENTGELVF. V is TRBV29-1 and J is TRBJ2-2; maybe TRBD2 (5 bases). Germline values: CDR1 SQVTM, CDR2 ANQGSEA. The CDR3 contains 13 residues.

This clonotype showed up many times. J is TRBJ2-5 and V is TRBV10-2; D might be TRBD1 (6 bases). The CDR3 is made up of 13 amino acids. The germline gives CDR1 WSHSY, CDR2 SAAADI. Trimming removed 3 bases from V and 3 bases from J, with 8 bases in between. CDR3 DNA sequence: TGCGCCAGCAGTGATACAGGGAAAGAGACCCAGTACTTC. Protein: CASSDTGKETQYF.

Of note for this clonotype: An end of the junction differs from the germline gene, which may be a read error. This chain connects TRBV12-3 or TRBV12-4 to TRBJ1-1; 7 nucleotides line up with TRBD1. This CDR3 contains 14 residues. In DNA form, the CDR3 reads TGTGCCAGCAGTTTCGGGACAGAGAACGCTGAAGCTTTCTTT. Encoded protein: CASSFGTENAEAFF.

The table lists this clonotype with a few counts. One end of the junction does not line up with germline, which may come from a read error. The gene calls are TRBV29-1 and TRBJ2-7; TRBD2 matches at 10 bases. This CDR3 has 16 residues. From germline, CDR1 is SQVTM and CDR2 ANQGSEA. CDR3 in amino acids: CSVVPLAGPSSYGQYF. DNA of the CDR3: TGCAGCGTTGTACCACTAGCGGGACCTAGCTCCTACGGGCAGTACTTC.

The genes are TRBV20-1 and TRBJ2-2; TRBD2 is a possible D gene (5 bases). V lost 7 bases and J lost 1, with 10 bases in between. CDR1 and CDR2 from the germline V gene are DFQATT and SNEGSKA (reference sequence). CDR3 length: 13 amino acids. The CDR3: CSVRTWNTGELFF. In DNA form, the CDR3 reads TGCAGTGTGCGGACTTGGAACACCGGGGAGCTGTTTTTT.

This clonotype was picked up many times. The J gene is TRBJ2-3, the V gene TRBV4-1; 10 bases map to TRBD1. Trimming cost V 6 bases and J 4 bases; bases outside gene matches: 13. Per the germline V gene, CDR1 is MGHRA and CDR2 is YSYEKL. This CDR3 region has 17 residues. In nucleotides, the CDR3 is TGCGCCAGCAGACCGGGACAGGGGACTTCGCGAGCAGATACGCAGTATTTT. It is translated as CASRPGQGTSRADTQYF.

A word on this clonotype: One end of the junction is discordant with germline, which a read error may explain. The genes are TRBV6-2 or TRBV6-3 and TRBJ2-2; D is perhaps TRBD1 (5 bases). The CDR3 sequence is 15 residues long. CDR1 is MNHEY and CDR2 is SVGEGT in the germline V gene. The DNA for the CDR3 is TGTACCAGCAGCAAATCGACAGCGAACACCGGGGAGCTGTTTTTT. It is translated as CTSSKSTANTGELFF.

The rearrangement uses TRBV29-1 and TRBJ2-7; TRBD2 matches at 10 bases. The V gene's germline CDR1 is SQVTM and CDR2 ANQGSEA. J gave up 2 bases and V 5 bases, and 12 bases lay outside the gene matches. The CDR3 length is 16 residues. The CDR3 sequence: CSVLSLAGPNPYEQYF. The DNA for the CDR3 is TGCAGCGTTCTATCACTAGCGGGACCTAACCCCTACGAGCAGTACTTC.

With respect to this clonotype: A read error is likely, as this CDR3 ends without the conserved phenylalanine or tryptophan. The chain combines TRBV12-3 or TRBV12-4 with TRBJ2-7, with D perhaps given as TRBD1 or TRBD2 (5 bases each). The CDR3 runs to 14 residues. Trimming left V 5 bases short and J 6 bases short, with 17 bases between. The CDR3 sequence: CASSPSDWDGEQYS. CDR3 DNA: TGTGCCAGCAGTCCGTCGGACTGGGACGGCGAGCAGTACTCC.

Concerning this clonotype: The germline gene is not matched at one end of the junction; a read error may be the cause. CDR3: CSTRVSVGGTRELFF. The CDR3 DNA is TGCAGTACTAGAGTCTCAGTGGGCGGTACCAGGGAGCTGTTTTTT. The J gene is TRBJ2-2, the V gene TRBV20-1; TRBD2 might be the D (5 bases). The CDR3 totals 15 residues. Germline loops: CDR1 DFQATT, CDR2 SNEGSKA (reference sequence).

As concerns this clonotype: A much larger clonotype is one base distant, so this may be a read error. V usage is TRBV29-1 and J usage is TRBJ2-3; D is unclear. The CDR3 consists of 11 residues. Deletions cut 5 bases from V and 7 bases from J, with 10 bases between. Germline V gene data show CDR1 as SQVTM and CDR2 as ANQGSEA. DNA for the CDR3: TGCAGCGTTAGAGAGGCAAATACGCAGTATTTT. Translation: CSVREANTQYF.

This chain uses TRBV11-2 with TRBJ2-7; 13 nucleotides line up with TRBD2. This CDR3 has 15 residues. The ends lost 8 bases at V and 7 bases at J; junction bases unmatched: 11. Germline CDR1 reads SGHAT; CDR2 reads FQNNGV. The CDR3 region has the DNA TGTGCCAGCGGCAAACTAGCGGGGGGGTGGGAGGAGCAGTACTTC. Its translation: CASGKLAGGWEEQYF. Full variable domain (outside the CDR3, taken from reference TRBV11-2 and TRBJ2-7): EAGVAQSPRYKIIEKRQSVAFWCNPISGHATLYWYQQILGQGPKLLIQFQNNGVVDDSQLPKDRFSAERLKGVDSTLKIQPAKLEDSAVYLCASGKLAGGWEEQYFGPGTRLTVT.

This clonotype was counted once. A much larger clone lies a single base off, so this may be a read error. The V call is TRBV28, the J call TRBJ1-6; D is unresolved. This CDR3 region has 13 residues. Looked up from germline, CDR1 is MDHEN and CDR2 is SYDVKM. V lost 2 bases and J lost 15, with 14 bases in between. CDR3 region: CASSLSSKFFLHF. Here the CDR3 DNA reads TGTGCCAGCAGTTTAAGCAGCAAATTTTTCCTCCACTTT. The whole variable domain, filled in from reference TRBV28 and TRBJ1-6, reads DVKVTQSSRYLVKRTGEKVFLECVQDMDHENMFWYRQDPGLGLRLIYFSYDVKMKEKGDIPEGYSVSREKKERFSLILESASTNQTSMYLCASSLSSKFFLHFGNGTRLTVT.

This chain uses TRBV11-2 with TRBJ2-7; D uncertain. The germline gives CDR1 SGHAT, CDR2 FQNNGV. V lost 6 bases and J 0 bases, leaving 12 bases between the germline ends. The CDR3 length is 14 residues. CDR3 DNA sequence: TGTGCCAGCAGTTTAAGGCACCTCTCCTACGAGCAGTACTTC. It is translated as CASSLRHLSYEQYF.

The chain couples TRBV11-2 to TRBJ2-5; D gene uncertain. The CDR3 has 14 residues. V was cut by 5 bases and J by 4 bases, with 14 bases left in between. CDR1 is SGHAT and CDR2 is FQNNGV in the germline V gene. The chain's CDR3 is CASSPRRSTETQYF. The CDR3 nucleotides read TGTGCCAGCAGCCCTAGACGGTCGACAGAGACCCAGTACTTC.

Comments on this clonotype: This may come from a read error, since a much larger clone is one base off. V and J are TRBV12-3 or TRBV12-4 and TRBJ2-2, with a weak D call TRBD2 (7 bases). There are 14 residues in the CDR3. Trimming pared 6 bases from V and 12 bases from J, leaving 20 bases between. The CDR3 here is CASSTIGGGAKLFF. Here the CDR3 DNA reads TGTGCCAGCAGCACCATTGGGGGGGGGGCGAAGCTGTTTTTT.

By share of the sample, this clonotype is medium-sized. This chain joins TRBV11-2 and TRBJ2-3; D assignment may be TRBD1 or TRBD2 (5 bases each). The germline V gene encodes CDR1 SGHAT and CDR2 FQNNGV. The ends were cut back, 4 bases at V and 2 bases at J, with 7 bases in the middle. The CDR3 consists of 13 residues. The CDR3 spells CASSSGPTDTQYF. The CDR3 DNA is TGTGCCAGCAGCTCGGGACCCACAGATACGCAGTATTTT.

This clonotype was counted once. A clone one base away is much larger, so this may be a read error. The gene calls are TRBV28 and TRBJ1-6; D is ambiguous. This CDR3 spans 12 amino acids. Trimming took off 1 base at V and 10 bases at J, with 5 bases between the two ends. Germline lookup yields CDR1 MDHEN and CDR2 SYDVKM. The CDR3 protein is CASSLFCSPLHF. The CDR3 bases are TGTGCCAGCAGTTTATTTTGCTCACCCCTCCACTTT.

With regard to this clonotype: The junction shows a germline mismatch at one end, possibly a read error. The rearrangement links TRBV20-1 to TRBJ2-7, with D possibly being TRBD1 (6 bases). CDR3 size: 16 residues. CDR1 is DFQATT and CDR2 is SNEGSKA in the germline V gene (reference sequence). CDR3: CSARTDRSQHPYEQHF. CDR3 DNA: TGTAGTGCTAGAACCGACAGGAGCCAACATCCCTACGAGCAGCACTTC.